A single sample gave rise to the 4 T cell receptor beta chains below, sequenced in a study of T cell repertoires in cytomegalovirus infection. For these TCRs, the target antigens are not known. Each CDR3 protein gets one entry after TCRdb re-called the reads with MiXCR. The data show approximately 310,000 distinct CDR3 sequences, with more than 20% seen just once and 13% held by the top ten. The sample here was cultured PBMCs, taken from culture after CMV antigen stimulation. These receptors were collected from a human donor in good health (CMV status not recorded). Some clones in this sample may be carry-over from other donors' samples.

The CDR3 DNA follows: TGTGCCAGCATGGGGACTAGCGGGATCCTACTCTACAATGAGCAGTTCTTC. Its translation is CASMGTSGILLYNEQFF. This chain links TRBV6-2 or TRBV6-3 with TRBJ2-1, with 13 bases lining up with TRBD2. The V gene end was trimmed by 7 bases and the J gene end by 3 bases; junction bases not matched to a gene: 9. Germline V gives CDR1 MNHEY, CDR2 SVGEGT. The CDR3 is 17 residues long.

This clonotype was found a few times. V usage is TRBV29-1 and J usage is TRBJ2-3, with D uncertain. V was clipped by 2 bases and J by 1 base, with 13 bases between them. The CDR3 contains 15 residues. In germline, CDR1 is SQVTM, CDR2 ANQGSEA. Here the CDR3 DNA reads TGCAGCGTTGAAACCCAGGACCCTGGCACAGATACGCAGTATTTT. It codes for CSVETQDPGTDTQYF.

At least ten counts were recorded for this clonotype. J is TRBJ2-1 and V is TRBV7-2, with TRBD2 matching over 11 bases. Germline assignment: CDR1 SGHTA and CDR2 FQGNSA. Unmatched junction bases numbered 12, after V lost 5 bases and J lost 3 bases. The CDR3 is 18 amino acids. The CDR3 sequence: CASSGFGRGLADYNEQFF. Here the CDR3 DNA reads TGTGCCAGCAGCGGTTTCGGGAGGGGACTAGCGGACTACAATGAGCAGTTCTTC.

This clonotype was found a few times. This chain connects TRBV7-6 to TRBJ2-6, with 7 bases identical to TRBD2. V shed 5 bases, J shed 2 bases, and the junction held 3 bases outside the gene matches. Germline CDR1 reads SGHVS; CDR2 reads FNYEAQ. The CDR3 runs to 15 residues. This CDR3 is CASSRTSAGANVLTF. The CDR3 DNA reads as TGTGCCAGCAGCCGAACTAGCGCTGGGGCCAACGTCCTGACTTTC.